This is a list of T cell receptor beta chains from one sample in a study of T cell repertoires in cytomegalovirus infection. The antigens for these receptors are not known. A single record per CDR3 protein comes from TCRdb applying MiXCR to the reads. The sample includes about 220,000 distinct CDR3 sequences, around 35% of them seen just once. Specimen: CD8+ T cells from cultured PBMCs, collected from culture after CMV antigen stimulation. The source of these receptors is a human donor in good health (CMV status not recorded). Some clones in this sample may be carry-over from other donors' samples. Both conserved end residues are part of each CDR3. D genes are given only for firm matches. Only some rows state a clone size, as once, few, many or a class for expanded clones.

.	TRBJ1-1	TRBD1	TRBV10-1	TGCGCCAGCTTCACCGGGACAGGGTTCATGAACACTGAAGCTTTCTTT	CASFTGTGFMNTEAFF
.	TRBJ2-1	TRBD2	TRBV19	TGTGCCAGTACTCCGTCTAGCGGAAACAATGAGCAGTTCTTC	CASTPSSGNNEQFF
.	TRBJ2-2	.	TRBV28	TGTGCCAGCAGCATTGGAGGGGCCGGGGAGCTGTTTTTT	CASSIGGAGELFF
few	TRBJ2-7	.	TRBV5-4	TGTGCCAGCAGCTTGGAGGACAGCTACGAGCAGTACTTC	CASSLEDSYEQYF
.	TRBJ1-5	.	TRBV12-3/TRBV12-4	TGTGCCAGCAGTTATGGAGGGGTTGACAATCAGCCCCAGCATTTT	CASSYGGVDNQPQHF
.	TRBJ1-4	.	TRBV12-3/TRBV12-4	TGTGCCAGCAGTTCCCCGACCATGTCTAATGAAAAACTGTTTTTT	CASSSPTMSNEKLFF
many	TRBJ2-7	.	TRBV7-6	TGTGCCAGCAGCTTAGGGCAGTCCGGCGGTAGCGAGCAGTACTTC	CASSLGQSGGSEQYF
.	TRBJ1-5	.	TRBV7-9	TGTGCCAGCAGCTGGGGGGGAGATCAGCCCCAGCATTTT	CASSWGGDQPQHF
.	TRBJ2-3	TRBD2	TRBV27	TGTGCCAGCAATGGACTAGCGGGGGCGAAGTCAGATACGCAGTATTTT	CASNGLAGAKSDTQYF
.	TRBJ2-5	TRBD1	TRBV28	TGTGCCAGCAGTTTATTAGGACAGGGGGTATTGGAGACCCAGTACTTC	CASSLLGQGVLETQYF
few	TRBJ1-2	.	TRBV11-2	TGTGCCAGCAGCTTAGATCCCCGGACGGACCATGGCTACACCTTC	CASSLDPRTDHGYTF
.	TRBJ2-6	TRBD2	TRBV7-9	TGTGCCAGCAGCGCCAAAACGGAACTCCGGGGGGAAGGGGCCAACGTCCTGACTTTC	CASSAKTELRGEGANVLTF
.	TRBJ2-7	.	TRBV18	TGTGCCAGCTCACCAGCGAACTCCTACGAGCAGTACTTC	CASSPANSYEQYF
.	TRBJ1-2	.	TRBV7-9	TGTGCCAGCAGCGAGGGGGGCTTCGGGGGAAGCTATGGCTACACCTTC	CASSEGGFGGSYGYTF
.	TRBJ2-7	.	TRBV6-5	TGTGCCAGCAGTTACACAGAAGGGGTACACGAGCAGTACTTC	CASSYTEGVHEQYF
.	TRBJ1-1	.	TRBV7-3	TGTGCCAGCAGCTTTACGACGGAGAACACTGAAGCTTTCTTT	CASSFTTENTEAFF
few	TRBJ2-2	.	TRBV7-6	TGTGCCAGCAGCTTAGCGGCCGGGGAGCTGTTTTTT	CASSLAAGELFF
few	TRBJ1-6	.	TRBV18	TGTGCCAGCTCACCAATCTTGACGGGTCCGCTACAGTCACCCCTCCACTTT	CASSPILTGPLQSPLHF
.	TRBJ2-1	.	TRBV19	TGTGCCAGTAGCCTAGACGGTAGCTCCTACATTGAGCAGTTCTTC	CASSLDGSSYIEQFF
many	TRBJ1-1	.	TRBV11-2	TGTGCCAGCAGCTTTGGGTCCTCGAACACTGAAGCTTTCTTT	CASSFGSSNTEAFF
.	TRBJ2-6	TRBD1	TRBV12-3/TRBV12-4	TGTGCCAGCTTCGGGACAGAGTCGTCTGGGGCCAACGTCCTGACTTTC	CASFGTESSGANVLTF
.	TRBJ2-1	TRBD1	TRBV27	TGTGCCAGCACCCCCCCCACGGGACAGGGGTACAATGAGCAGTTCTTC	CASTPPTGQGYNEQFF
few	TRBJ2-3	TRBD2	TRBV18	TGTGCCAGCTCACCACCCGTAACTAGCGGGGGGTACACAGATACGCAGTATTTT	CASSPPVTSGGYTDTQYF
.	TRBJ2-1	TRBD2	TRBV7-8	TGTGCCAGCAGCTTAGCCCGGACTAGCGGGAGCGGTAGGCCCTACAATGAGCAGTTCTTC	CASSLARTSGSGRPYNEQFF
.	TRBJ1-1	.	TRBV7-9	TGTGCCAGCAGCTCCCCCCGCGATGGGCCTGAAGCTTTCTTT	CASSSPRDGPEAFF
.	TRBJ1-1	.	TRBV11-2	TGTGCCAGCAGCTTCGATCCCGGGATGGGGAACACTGAAGCTTTCTTT	CASSFDPGMGNTEAFF
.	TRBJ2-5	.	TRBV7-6	TGTGCCAGCAGCGAGACAGAGGCCCAAGAGACCCAGTACTTC	CASSETEAQETQYF
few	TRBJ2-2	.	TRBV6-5	TGTGCCAGCAGTTACTCGAGGCCAGGGGAGCTGTTTTTT	CASSYSRPGELFF
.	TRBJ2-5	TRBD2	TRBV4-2	TGTGCCAGCAGTCCGGGGGGGCGAGAGACCCAGTACTTC	CASSPGGRETQYF
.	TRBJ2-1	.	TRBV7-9	TGTGCCAGCAGCTTTTCTAGCTCCAATGAGCAGTTCTTC	CASSFSSSNEQFF
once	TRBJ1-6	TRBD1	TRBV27	TGTGCCAGCAGTCCACGGACAGGGGGCACACCCCTCCACTTT	CASSPRTGGTPLHF
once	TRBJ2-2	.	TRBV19	TGTGCCGGATACGGGAAACTATTAACCGGGGAGCTGTTTTTT	CAGYGKLLTGELFF
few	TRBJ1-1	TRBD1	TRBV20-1	TGCAGTGCTCCCCCTCATGACAGGGACACTGAAGCTTTCTTT	CSAPPHDRDTEAFF
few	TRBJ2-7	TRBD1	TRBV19	TGTGCCAGTAGTACACGACAGGGATCCTACGAGCAGTACTTC	CASSTRQGSYEQYF
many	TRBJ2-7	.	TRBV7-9	TGTGCCAGCAGCTCGGAAGGGCTCGAGCAGTACTTC	CASSSEGLEQYF
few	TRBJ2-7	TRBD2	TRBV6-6	TGTGCCAGCACCTCCTGGGGGGGTTACGAGCAGTACTTC	CASTSWGGYEQYF
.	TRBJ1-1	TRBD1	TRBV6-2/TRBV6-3	TGTGCCAGCAGTAACAGGGGGGACACTGAAGCTTTCTTT	CASSNRGDTEAFF
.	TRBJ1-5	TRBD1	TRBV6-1	TGTGCCAGCAGTGAGAGGGGAGGACAGGCCGATCAGCCCCAGCATTTT	CASSERGGQADQPQHF
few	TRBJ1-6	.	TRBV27	TGTGCCAGCAGTTCGACAGTAGGTGTGTCACCCCTCCACTTT	CASSSTVGVSPLHF
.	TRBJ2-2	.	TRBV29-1	TGCAGCGTCTGGGAAGTACCCGGGGAGCTGTTTTTT	CSVWEVPGELFF
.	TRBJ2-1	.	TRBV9	TGTGCCAGCAGCGATCCCCGGGGGAACTACAATGAGCAGTTCTTC	CASSDPRGNYNEQFF
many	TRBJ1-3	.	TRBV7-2	TGTGCCAGCAGCTTAGGAGGGGTAGGCTCTGGAAACACCATATATTTT	CASSLGGVGSGNTIYF
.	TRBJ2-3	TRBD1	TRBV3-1	TGTGCCAGCAGCCGCGGACAGGGGAGTACAGATACGCAGTATTTT	CASSRGQGSTDTQYF
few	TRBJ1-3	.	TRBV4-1	TGCGCCAGCAGCCTTGACAGTTTCTCTGGAAACACCATATATTTT	CASSLDSFSGNTIYF
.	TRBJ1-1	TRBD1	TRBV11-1	TGTGCCAGCAGCTTAGAGGCACAGGGGGAAGCTTTCTTT	CASSLEAQGEAFF
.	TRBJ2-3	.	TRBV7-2	TGTGCCAGCAGCCGCCTATCGCGGGATACGCAGTATTTT	CASSRLSRDTQYF
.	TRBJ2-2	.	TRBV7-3	TGTGCCGTTCCTAGGGCCTTGAACACCGGGGAGCTGTTTTTT	CAVPRALNTGELFF
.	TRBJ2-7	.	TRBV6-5	TGTGCCAGCAGACGACAGGCGATACACTCCTACGAGCAGTACTTC	CASRRQAIHSYEQYF
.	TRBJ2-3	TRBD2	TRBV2	TGTGCCAGCAGACAACCCCCGGGGAGGGCCTCAGCAGATACGCAGTATTTT	CASRQPPGRASADTQYF
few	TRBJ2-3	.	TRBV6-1	TGTGCCAGCACCGAAAGGCGGCAGGGTAGGGGTGTTGGGGCCACAGATACGCAGTATTTT	CASTERRQGRGVGATDTQYF
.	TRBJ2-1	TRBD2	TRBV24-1	TGTGCCACCAGGGGACTAGCGGGAGGCAATGAGCAGTTCTTC	CATRGLAGGNEQFF
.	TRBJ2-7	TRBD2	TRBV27	TGTGCCAGCACCCCTCTAGCGGGGGGGGAGGAGCAGTACTTC	CASTPLAGGEEQYF